Following are 2 T cell receptor beta chains from one sample sequenced in a study of shared clonotypes between healthy human individuals. Clones were sequenced by immunoSEQ multiplex PCR, and TCRdb holds only the in-frame ones, with some missing. The sample lists approximately 500,000 clones, over 75% occurring once. Sample: PBMCs. These receptors all stem from a woman in her thirties or forties in good health. Some clones in this sample may be carry-over from other donors' samples.

This clone has only a few counts. A single base is all that separates this from a far larger clone, so a read error is likely. V and J are TRBV6-6 and TRBJ2-3; D gene uncertain. Germline V lookup: CDR1 MNHNY, CDR2 SVGAGI (reference sequence). The CDR3 sequence is 10 residues long. CDR3 sequence reads: CASMQDMQYF. The CDR3 DNA sequence: TGTGCCAGCATGCAAGATATGCAGTATTTT.

A remark on this clone: This likely traces to a read error, being one base from a far larger clone. This sample includes further DNA sequences coding for the same CDR3. The rearrangement links TRBV4-1 to TRBJ2-2; 8 bases match TRBD2. The CDR3 runs 17 residues. The ends lost 4 bases at V and 1 base at J; junction bases unmatched: 8. Germline CDR1 MGHRA, CDR2 YSYEKL. The CDR3 reads CASSPLTSGRNTGELFF. In DNA, the CDR3 is TGCGCCAGCAGCCCCCTGACCAGCGGGAGGAACACCGGGGAGCTGTTTTTT.